This T cell receptor beta chain originates from a study of metastatic and nonmetastatic thyroid tumors. The wider study: Malignant and benign thyroid patients had repertoires compared in peripheral blood and tumor or nodule tissue.

This clone qualifies as medium-sized. TCRdb reanalyzed the PCR reads via MiXCR. The data show around 20,000 clones, with 16% seen just once and about 10% held by the top ten. Each patient came to thyroid surgery without any prior treatment (of any kind). The specimen sequenced was tumor tissue. The sequence came from a female donor with papillary thyroid cancer or a benign thyroid nodule (not recorded which). Some clones in this sample may be carry-over from other donors' samples.

The CDR3: CASSSAPGYTEAFF. The CDR3 region has the DNA TGTGCCAGCAGCTCAGCACCGGGGTACACTGAAGCTTTCTTT. The chain links TRBV7-9 to TRBJ1-1, with D unresolved. Trimming stripped 4 bases from V and 3 bases from J, with 12 bases between. The germline V gene has CDR1 SEHNR and CDR2 FQNEAQ (reference sequence). The CDR3 is made up of 14 amino acids.